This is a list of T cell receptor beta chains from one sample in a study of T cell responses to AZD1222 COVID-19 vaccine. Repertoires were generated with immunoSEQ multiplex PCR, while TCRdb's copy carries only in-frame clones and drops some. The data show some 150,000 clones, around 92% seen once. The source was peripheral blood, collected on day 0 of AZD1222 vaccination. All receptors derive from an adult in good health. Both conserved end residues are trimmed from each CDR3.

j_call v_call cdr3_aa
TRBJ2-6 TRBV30 AWSPDISSGANVLT
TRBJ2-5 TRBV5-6 ASSLAMGRETQY
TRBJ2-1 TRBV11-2 ASSLGGRAAYNEQF
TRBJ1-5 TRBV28 ASSFQGALGNQPQH
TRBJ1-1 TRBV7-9 ASSLGGGRTEAF
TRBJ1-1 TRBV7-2 ASSSLSAFEAF
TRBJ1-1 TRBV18 ASSPGGQLNTEAF
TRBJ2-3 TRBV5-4 ASSVQGGDTQY
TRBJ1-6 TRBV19 ASSPVDSLNSPLH
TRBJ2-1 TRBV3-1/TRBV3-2 ASSPLVGFSSYNEQF
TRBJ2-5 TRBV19 ASSSSGPTQETQY
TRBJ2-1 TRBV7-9 ASRQSGQTNSYNEQF
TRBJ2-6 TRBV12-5 ASGLVVDRGLGANVLT
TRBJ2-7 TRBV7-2 ASSLSWATPGEQY
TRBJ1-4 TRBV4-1 ASSPGAPNEKLF
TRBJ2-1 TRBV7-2 ASSFVRHEQF